Here is one TCR beta chain with its context. Only in-frame clones appear in the TCRdb table, and some are missing; sequencing was by immunoSEQ multiplex PCR. The sample includes about 100,000 clones, roughly 92% of them seen just once. V shed 0 bases and J shed 9 bases, with 13 bases lying between them. This CDR3 region has 14 residues. Germline lookup yields CDR1 SGHRS and CDR2 YFSETQ. This specimen belongs to a study of blood T cell repertoires in COVID-19. This rearrangement joins TRBV5-1 to TRBJ2-1, with a possible D match to TRBD2 (6 bases). The specimen was peripheral blood. This clonotype was obtained from a man aged 65 to 85 with acute or convalescent COVID-19. DNA for the CDR3: TGCGCCAGCAGCTTGGTGGGGGGAGACGGTGAGCAGTTCTTC. Protein: CASSLVGGDGEQFF.